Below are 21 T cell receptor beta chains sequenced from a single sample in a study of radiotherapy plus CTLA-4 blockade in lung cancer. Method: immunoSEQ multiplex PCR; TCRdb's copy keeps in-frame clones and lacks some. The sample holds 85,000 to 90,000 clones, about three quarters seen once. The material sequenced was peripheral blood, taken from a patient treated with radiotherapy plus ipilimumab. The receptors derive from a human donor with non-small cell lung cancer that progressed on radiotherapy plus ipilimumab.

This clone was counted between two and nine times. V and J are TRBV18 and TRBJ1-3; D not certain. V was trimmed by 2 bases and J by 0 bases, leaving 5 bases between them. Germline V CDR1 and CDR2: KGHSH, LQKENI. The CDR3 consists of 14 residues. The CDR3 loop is CASSPKRSGNTIYF. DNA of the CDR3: TGTGCCAGCTCACCAAAGCGCTCTGGAAACACCATATATTTT.

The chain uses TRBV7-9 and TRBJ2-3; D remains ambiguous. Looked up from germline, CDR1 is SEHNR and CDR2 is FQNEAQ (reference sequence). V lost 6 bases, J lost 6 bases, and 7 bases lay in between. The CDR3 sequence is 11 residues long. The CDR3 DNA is TGTGCCAGCAGTCCAACGGATACGCAGTATTTT. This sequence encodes CASSPTDTQYF. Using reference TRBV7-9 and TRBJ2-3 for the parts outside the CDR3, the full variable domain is DTGVSQNPRHKITKRGQNVTFRCDPISEHNRLYWYRQTLGQGPEFLTYFQNEAQLEKSRLLSDRFSAERPKGSFSTLEIQRTEQGDSAMYLCASSPTDTQYFGPGTRLTVL.

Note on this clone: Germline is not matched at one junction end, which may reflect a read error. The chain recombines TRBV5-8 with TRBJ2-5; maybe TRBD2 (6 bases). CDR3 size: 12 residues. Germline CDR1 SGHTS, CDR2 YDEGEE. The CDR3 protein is CASSLSWEDQDF. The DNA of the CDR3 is TGTGCCAGCAGCTTAAGCTGGGAGGACCAAGACTTC.

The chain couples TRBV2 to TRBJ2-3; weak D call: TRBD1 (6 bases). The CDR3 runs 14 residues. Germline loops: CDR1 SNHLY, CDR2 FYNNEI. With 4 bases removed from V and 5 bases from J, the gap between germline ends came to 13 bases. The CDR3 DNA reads TGTGCCAGCAGTGTTTTACAGGGTCGAGATACGCAGTATTTT. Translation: CASSVLQGRDTQYF.

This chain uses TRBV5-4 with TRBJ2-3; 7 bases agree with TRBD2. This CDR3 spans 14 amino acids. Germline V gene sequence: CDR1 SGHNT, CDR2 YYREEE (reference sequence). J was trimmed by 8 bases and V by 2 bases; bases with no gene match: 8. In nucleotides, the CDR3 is TGTGCCAGCAGCTTAGCGACAACGGGGGGTACGCAGTATTTT. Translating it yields CASSLATTGGTQYF.

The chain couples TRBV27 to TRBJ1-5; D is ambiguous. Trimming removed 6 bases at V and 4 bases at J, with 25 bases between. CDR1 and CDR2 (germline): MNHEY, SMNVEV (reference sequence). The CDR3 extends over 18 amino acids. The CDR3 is CASSLEGNVGSYNQPQHF. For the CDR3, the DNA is TGTGCCAGCAGCCTGGAAGGGAATGTGGGGTCATATAATCAGCCCCAGCATTTT.

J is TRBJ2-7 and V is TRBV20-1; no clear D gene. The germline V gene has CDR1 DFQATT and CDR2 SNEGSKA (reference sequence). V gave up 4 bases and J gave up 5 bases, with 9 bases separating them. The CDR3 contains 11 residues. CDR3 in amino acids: CSAKLTDEQYF. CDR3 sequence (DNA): TGCAGTGCTAAACTCACGGACGAGCAGTACTTC.

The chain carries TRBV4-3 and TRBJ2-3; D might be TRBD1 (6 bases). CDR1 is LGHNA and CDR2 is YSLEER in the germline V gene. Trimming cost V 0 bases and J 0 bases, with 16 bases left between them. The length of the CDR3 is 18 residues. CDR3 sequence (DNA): TGCGCCAGCAGCCAAGATCCCCTACAGGGCACTAGCACAGATACGCAGTATTTT. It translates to CASSQDPLQGTSTDTQYF.

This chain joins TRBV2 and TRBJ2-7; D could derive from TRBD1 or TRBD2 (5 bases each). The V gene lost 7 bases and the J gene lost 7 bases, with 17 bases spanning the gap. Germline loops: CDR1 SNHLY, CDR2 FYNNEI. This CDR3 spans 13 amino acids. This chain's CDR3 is CASNSRDLGEQYF. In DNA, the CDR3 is TGTGCCAGCAATAGCCGGGACCTGGGAGAGCAGTACTTC.

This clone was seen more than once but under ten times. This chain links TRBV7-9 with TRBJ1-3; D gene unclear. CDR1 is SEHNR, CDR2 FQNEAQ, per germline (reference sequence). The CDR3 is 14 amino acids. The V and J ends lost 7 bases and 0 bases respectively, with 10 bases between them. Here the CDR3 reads CASTPRNSGNTIYF. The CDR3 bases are TGTGCCAGCACCCCACGGAACTCTGGAAACACCATATATTTT.

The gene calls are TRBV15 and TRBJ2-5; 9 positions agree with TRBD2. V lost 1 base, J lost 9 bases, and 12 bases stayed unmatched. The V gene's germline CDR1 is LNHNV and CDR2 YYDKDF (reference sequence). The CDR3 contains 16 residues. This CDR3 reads CATSRGLSGGGLAQYF. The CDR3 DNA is TGTGCCACCAGCAGAGGCCTTAGCGGGGGTGGATTGGCCCAGTACTTC.

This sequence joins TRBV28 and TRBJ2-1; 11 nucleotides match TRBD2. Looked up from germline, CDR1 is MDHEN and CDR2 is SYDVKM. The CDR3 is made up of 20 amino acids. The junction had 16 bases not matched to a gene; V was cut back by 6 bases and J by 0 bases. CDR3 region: CASSRGSGRARFDSYNEQFF. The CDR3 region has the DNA TGTGCCAGCAGCCGCGGTAGCGGGAGGGCCAGGTTTGACTCCTACAATGAGCAGTTCTTC.

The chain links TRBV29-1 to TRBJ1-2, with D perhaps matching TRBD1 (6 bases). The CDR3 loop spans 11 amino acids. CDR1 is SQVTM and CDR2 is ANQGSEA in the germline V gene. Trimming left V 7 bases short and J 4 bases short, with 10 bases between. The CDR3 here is CSGWTAYGYTF. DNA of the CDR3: TGCAGCGGCTGGACAGCCTATGGCTACACCTTC.

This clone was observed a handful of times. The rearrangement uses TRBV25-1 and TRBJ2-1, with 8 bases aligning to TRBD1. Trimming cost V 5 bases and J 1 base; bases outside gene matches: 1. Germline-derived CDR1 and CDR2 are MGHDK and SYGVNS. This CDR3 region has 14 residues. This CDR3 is CASSTGGSYNEQFF. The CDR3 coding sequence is TGTGCCAGCAGTACAGGGGGGTCCTACAATGAGCAGTTCTTC.

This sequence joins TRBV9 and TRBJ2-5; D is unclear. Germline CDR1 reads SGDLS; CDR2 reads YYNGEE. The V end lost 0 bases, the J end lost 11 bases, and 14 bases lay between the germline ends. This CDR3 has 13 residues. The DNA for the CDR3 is TGTGCCAGCAGCGTAGACAGCCTCACGACGCAGTACTTC. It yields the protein CASSVDSLTTQYF.

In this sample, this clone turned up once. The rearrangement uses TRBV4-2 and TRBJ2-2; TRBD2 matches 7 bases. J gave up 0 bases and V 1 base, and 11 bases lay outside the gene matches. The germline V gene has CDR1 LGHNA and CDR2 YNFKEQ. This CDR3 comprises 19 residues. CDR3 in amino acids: CASSQVGRGRTTNTGELFF. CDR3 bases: TGTGCCAGCAGCCAAGTTGGGAGGGGACGTACCACGAACACCGGGGAGCTGTTTTTT.

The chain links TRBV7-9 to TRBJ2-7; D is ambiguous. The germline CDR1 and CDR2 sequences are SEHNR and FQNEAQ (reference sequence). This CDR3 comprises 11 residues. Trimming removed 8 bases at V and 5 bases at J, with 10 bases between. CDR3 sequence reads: CASGGENEQYF. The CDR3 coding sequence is TGTGCCAGCGGTGGGGAAAACGAGCAGTACTTC.

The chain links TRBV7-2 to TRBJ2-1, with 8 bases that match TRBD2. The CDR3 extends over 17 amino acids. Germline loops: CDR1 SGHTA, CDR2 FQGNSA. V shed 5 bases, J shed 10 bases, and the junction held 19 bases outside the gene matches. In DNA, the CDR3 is TGTGCCAGCAGCCACCCGATACCGGGACTAGGGGGTCGCGAGCAGTTCTTC. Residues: CASSHPIPGLGGREQFF. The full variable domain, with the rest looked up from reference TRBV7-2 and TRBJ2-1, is GAGVSQSPSNKVTEKGKDVELRCDPISGHTALYWYRQSLGQGLEFLIYFQGNSAPDKSGLPSDRFSAERTGGSVSTLTIQRTQQEDSAVYLCASSHPIPGLGGREQFFGPGTRLTVL.

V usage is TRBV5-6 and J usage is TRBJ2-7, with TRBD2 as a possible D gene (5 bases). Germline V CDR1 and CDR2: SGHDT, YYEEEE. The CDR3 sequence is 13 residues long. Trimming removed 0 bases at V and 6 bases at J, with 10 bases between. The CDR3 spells CASSLERGGEQYF. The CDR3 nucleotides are TGTGCCAGCAGCTTGGAGAGAGGAGGCGAGCAGTACTTC.

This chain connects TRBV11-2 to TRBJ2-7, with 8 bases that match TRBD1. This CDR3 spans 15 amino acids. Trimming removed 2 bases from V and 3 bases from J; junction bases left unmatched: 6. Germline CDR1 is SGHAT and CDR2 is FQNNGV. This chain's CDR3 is CASSLFRDRIYEQYF. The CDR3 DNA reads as TGTGCCAGCAGCTTATTCCGGGACAGGATCTACGAGCAGTACTTC.

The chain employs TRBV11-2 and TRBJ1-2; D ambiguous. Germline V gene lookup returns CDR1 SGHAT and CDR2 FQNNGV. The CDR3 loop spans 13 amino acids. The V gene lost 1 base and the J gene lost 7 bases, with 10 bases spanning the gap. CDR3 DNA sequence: TGTGCCAGCAGCTTAGGGCCGGGGAGTGGCTACACCTTC. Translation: CASSLGPGSGYTF.